This is a list of T cell receptor beta chains from one sample in a study of blood T cells in healthy people across ages. MiXCR, applied by TCRdb to the 5' RACE reads, yields one record per CDR3 protein. The repertoire holds about 1.8 million distinct CDR3 sequences, about 49% seen once, with 2.1% in the top ten. Sample: blood. These receptors were obtained from a woman between 40 and 55 years old in good health. Each CDR3 is given with its conserved first and last residue. The D gene is left open where the match is weak. Part of the rows lack a size; the others show once, few, many or a class for expanded clones.

.	TRBV29-1	.	TRBJ1-4	CSVVVYGEKLFF	TGCAGCGTTGTGGTCTACGGTGAAAAACTGTTTTTT
.	TRBV7-2	.	TRBJ1-4	CASSPGLPGNEKLFF	TGTGCCAGCAGCCCCGGACTTCCCGGAAATGAAAAACTGTTTTTT
TRBD1	TRBV3-1	.	TRBJ2-3	CASSQGQGEYF	TGTGCCAGCAGCCAAGGACAGGGGGAGTATTTT
.	TRBV7-2	.	TRBJ2-1	CASSPGTTHLNNEQFF	TGTGCCAGCAGCCCCGGGACAACCCATCTCAACAATGAGCAGTTCTTC
.	TRBV7-9	few	TRBJ2-5	CASGSGAGETQYF	TGTGCCAGCGGTTCGGGGGCAGGAGAGACCCAGTACTTC
.	TRBV28	few	TRBJ1-2	CGVLSNYGYTF	TGTGGGGTTTTATCTAACTATGGCTACACCTTC
.	TRBV20-1	.	TRBJ1-2	CSASTTAPSRGFQYGYTF	TGCAGTGCTAGTACCACGGCTCCATCCAGGGGTTTCCAATATGGCTACACCTTC
.	TRBV6-5	.	TRBJ1-1	CASSYSRTLVTEAFF	TGTGCCAGCAGTTATTCTAGGACGTTGGTCACTGAAGCTTTCTTT
.	TRBV18	many	TRBJ1-4	CASSPGAGINEKLFF	TGTGCCAGCTCACCGGGGGCAGGGATTAATGAAAAACTGTTTTTT
TRBD2	TRBV20-1	.	TRBJ2-1	CSAGGLVSYNEQFF	TGCAGTGCTGGTGGACTAGTATCCTACAATGAGCAGTTCTTC
.	TRBV20-1	.	TRBJ2-5	CSARIRGLKKETQYF	TGCAGTGCTAGGATACGGGGGCTTAAGAAAGAGACCCAGTACTTC
TRBD1	TRBV7-2	.	TRBJ2-1	CASTSGTGLRNEQFF	TGTGCCAGCACCTCCGGGACAGGACTAAGGAATGAGCAGTTCTTC
.	TRBV12-3/TRBV12-4	.	TRBJ1-1	CASSLHRGTEAFF	TGTGCCAGCAGCCTCCATCGGGGCACTGAAGCTTTCTTT
.	TRBV20-1	.	TRBJ2-5	CSARDGPPPRWQYF	TGCAGTGCTAGGGACGGTCCTCCGCCTAGGTGGCAGTACTTC
.	TRBV9	.	TRBJ1-4	CASTGVGAPNEKLFF	TGTGCCAGCACCGGAGTAGGGGCACCTAATGAAAAACTGTTTTTT
.	TRBV5-1	.	TRBJ1-1	CASSYASTGLMNTEAFF	TGCGCCAGCAGCTACGCATCTACGGGGTTAATGAACACTGAAGCTTTCTTT
TRBD2	TRBV6-5	few	TRBJ2-5	CASTQERAGEETQYF	TGTGCCAGCACGCAAGAACGAGCGGGGGAAGAGACCCAGTACTTC
.	TRBV5-1	few	TRBJ2-3	CASSSLTVSGGTDTQYF	TGCGCCAGCAGCTCCTTAACCGTGTCGGGGGGCACAGATACGCAGTATTTT
TRBD1	TRBV10-3	.	TRBJ2-1	CAISIPPGQGADEQFF	TGTGCCATCAGTATTCCACCGGGACAGGGGGCCGATGAGCAGTTCTTC
.	TRBV5-1	.	TRBJ1-2	CASSLGLKVYGYTF	TGCGCCAGCAGCTTGGGACTCAAGGTCTATGGCTACACCTTC
.	TRBV13	once	TRBJ2-5	CASSQGRSQTGQYF	TGTGCCAGCAGCCAGGGGAGATCGCAAACGGGACAGTACTTC
TRBD1	TRBV6-1	.	TRBJ2-5	CASSATQGDQETQYF	TGTGCCAGCAGTGCTACACAGGGGGACCAAGAGACCCAGTACTTC
TRBD2	TRBV4-3	few	TRBJ2-7	CASSITSGGTYEQYF	TGCGCCAGCAGCATAACTAGCGGGGGGACCTACGAGCAGTACTTC
.	TRBV12-3/TRBV12-4	.	TRBJ1-5	CASSSGGHQPQHF	TGTGCCAGCAGTTCTGGGGGTCATCAGCCCCAGCATTTT
TRBD1	TRBV6-5	.	TRBJ1-4	CASSSRTGVNEKLFF	TGTGCCAGCAGTTCAAGGACAGGGGTTAATGAAAAACTGTTTTTT
.	TRBV7-2	.	TRBJ2-7	CASSLGTIGQYF	TGTGCCAGCAGCCTGGGAACGATCGGGCAGTACTTC
.	TRBV20-1	few	TRBJ2-1	CSARAHPNEQFF	TGCAGTGCTAGAGCACACCCGAATGAGCAGTTCTTC
TRBD1	TRBV29-1	few	TRBJ2-7	CSVEGTGPHAYEQYF	TGCAGCGTTGAAGGGACAGGGCCCCATGCCTACGAGCAGTACTTC